This TCR beta chain was retrieved from a study of CXCR3-negative and CXCR3-positive naive CD8 T cells. Findings of the study overall: More hydrophobic TRB CDR3s occurred in CXCR3-positive than in CXCR3-negative naive cells. The majority of assays used fresh PBMCs, and CXCR3 expression partially decreased after cryopreservation. Diversity ran similarly high across both naive subsets but far lower in memory CD8+ cells.

The method, 5' RACE with UMI labels, was used to prepare the TRB cDNA libraries. Reanalyzing the 5' RACE reads, TCRdb keeps one entry per CDR3 protein, without DNA. The listing records approximately 100,000 distinct CDR3 sequences. This CDR3 region has 15 residues. About this clonotype: Antigen unknown.

V is TRBV12-3 or TRBV12-4 and J is TRBJ1-2; there is no DNA to check the TCRdb D call of TRBD1. This sequence was found in a human donor in good health. Some clones in this sample may be carry-over from other donors' samples. The sequencing input was naive CXCR3- CD8+ T cells from blood. Subset given: CD45RO-CCR7+CD27+CD95- naive CD8+ T cells lacking CXCR3 (TNR3-). The CDR3 reads CASSFLAGPPYGYTF.